A selection of T cell receptor beta chains follows, all from one sample in a study of T cell changes during pregnancy in multiple sclerosis. Sequencing was performed with immunoSEQ multiplex PCR; in TCRdb, only in-frame clones are kept and a portion is missing. This sample has approximately 37,000 clones, with around 90% found just once. The sequencing used CD4+ T cells from peripheral blood mononuclear cells, collected in the third trimester of pregnancy. The receptor set was obtained from a female donor in good health, enrolled as a control in a pregnancy study. Both conserved end residues are part of each CDR3. Fields, in order: V gene, clone size, D gene, J gene, CDR3 DNA, CDR3 protein. A D gene is named only where the DNA matches it firmly. Size is omitted from some rows. Given values are once, few, many or a class for expanded clones.

V: TRBV6-1
size: once
D: -
J: TRBJ1-3
DNA: TGTGCCAGCAGACCGCAGGGAACTGGAAACACCATATATTTT
CDR3: CASRPQGTGNTIYF

V: TRBV6-6
size: -
D: TRBD1
J: TRBJ1-5
DNA: TGTGCCAGCAGTTGGACAGGGGCTACCGATCAGCCCCAGCATTTT
CDR3: CASSWTGATDQPQHF

V: TRBV10-1
size: -
D: -
J: TRBJ1-1
DNA: TGCGCCAGCAGTGAGCACTCAATGAACACTGAAGCTTTCTTT
CDR3: CASSEHSMNTEAFF

V: TRBV27
size: -
D: TRBD2
J: TRBJ2-6
DNA: TGTGCCAGCAGTTTGTGGGGGGGTACAGGTCCTGGGGCCAACGTCCTGACTTTC
CDR3: CASSLWGGTGPGANVLTF

V: TRBV19
size: -
D: TRBD1
J: TRBJ1-2
DNA: TGTGCCAGTAGACCCACGGGACAGGGAAAATATGGCTACACCTTC
CDR3: CASRPTGQGKYGYTF

V: TRBV5-1
size: -
D: -
J: TRBJ2-5
DNA: TGCGCCAGCAGCAAAGACAACCAAGAGACCCAGTACTTC
CDR3: CASSKDNQETQYF

V: TRBV18
size: -
D: -
J: TRBJ2-2
DNA: TGTGCCAGCTCATTACCGGGACTCCAGACCGGGGAGCTGTTTTTT
CDR3: CASSLPGLQTGELFF

V: TRBV2
size: -
D: TRBD2
J: TRBJ2-7
DNA: TGTGCCAGCAGACCGGGACTAGCGGGGCCCCACGAGCAGTACTTC
CDR3: CASRPGLAGPHEQYF

V: TRBV5-1
size: -
D: -
J: TRBJ1-1
DNA: TGCGCCAGCAGCTTGGGAATTATACAGGGCGTAGCTTTCTTT
CDR3: CASSLGIIQGVAFF

V: TRBV2
size: -
D: -
J: TRBJ1-1
DNA: TGTGCCAGCAATTATGCGGGGAACACTGAAGCTTTCTTT
CDR3: CASNYAGNTEAFF